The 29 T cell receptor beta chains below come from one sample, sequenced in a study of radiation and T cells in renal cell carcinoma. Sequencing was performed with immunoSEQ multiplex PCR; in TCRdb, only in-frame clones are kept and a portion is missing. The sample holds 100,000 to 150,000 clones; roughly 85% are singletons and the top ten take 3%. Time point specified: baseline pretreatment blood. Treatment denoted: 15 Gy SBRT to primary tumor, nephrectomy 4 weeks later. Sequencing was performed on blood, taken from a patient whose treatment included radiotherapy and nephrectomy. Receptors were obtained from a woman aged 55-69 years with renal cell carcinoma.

CDR3 sequence (DNA): TGTGCCAGCAGTTTCTCAGGGGCCTACGAGCAGTACTTC. Protein product: CASSFSGAYEQYF. This sequence joins TRBV6-6 and TRBJ2-7; D perhaps matches TRBD1 (6 bases). The CDR3 runs 13 residues. CDR1 is MNHNY and CDR2 is SVGAGI in the germline V gene (reference sequence). V lost 4 bases and J 2 bases, leaving 9 bases between the germline ends.

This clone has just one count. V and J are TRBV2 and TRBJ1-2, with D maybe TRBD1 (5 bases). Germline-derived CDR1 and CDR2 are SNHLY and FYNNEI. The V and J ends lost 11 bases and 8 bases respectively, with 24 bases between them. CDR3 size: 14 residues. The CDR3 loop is CACTREGFSGGYTF. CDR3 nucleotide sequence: TGTGCCTGCACCAGAGAGGGGTTCTCGGGGGGCTACACCTTC.

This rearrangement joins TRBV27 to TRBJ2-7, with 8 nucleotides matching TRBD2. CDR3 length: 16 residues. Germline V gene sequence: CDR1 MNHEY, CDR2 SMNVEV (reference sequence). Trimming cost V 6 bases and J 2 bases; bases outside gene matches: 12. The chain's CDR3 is CASSPIDLAGPYEQYF. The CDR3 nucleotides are TGTGCCAGCAGCCCAATCGATCTAGCGGGCCCCTACGAGCAGTACTTC.

The CDR3 reads CASSLSPGQGHEQYF. The CDR3 DNA is TGTGCCAGCAGTTTATCGCCGGGACAGGGTCACGAGCAGTACTTC. This sequence joins TRBV27 and TRBJ2-7; 9 bases fit TRBD1. Trimming took 0 bases from V and 5 from J; bases not matched to a gene: 5. Germline V gene data show CDR1 as MNHEY and CDR2 as SMNVEV (reference sequence). The CDR3 extends over 15 amino acids.

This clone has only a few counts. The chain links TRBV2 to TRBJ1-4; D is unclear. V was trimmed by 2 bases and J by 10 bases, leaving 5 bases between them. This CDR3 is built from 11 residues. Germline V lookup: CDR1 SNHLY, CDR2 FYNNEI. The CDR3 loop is CASSEIRKLFF. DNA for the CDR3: TGTGCCAGCAGTGAAATCCGAAAACTGTTTTTT.

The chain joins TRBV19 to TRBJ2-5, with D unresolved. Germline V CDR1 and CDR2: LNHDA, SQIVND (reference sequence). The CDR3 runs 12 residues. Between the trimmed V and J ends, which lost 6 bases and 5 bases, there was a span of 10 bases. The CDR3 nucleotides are TGTGCCAGTAGCGCCGCCAGGGAGACCCAGTACTTC. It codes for CASSAARETQYF.

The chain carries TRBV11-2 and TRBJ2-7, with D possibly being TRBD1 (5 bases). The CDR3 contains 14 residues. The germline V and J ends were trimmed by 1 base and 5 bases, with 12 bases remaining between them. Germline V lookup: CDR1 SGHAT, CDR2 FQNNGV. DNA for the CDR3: TGTGCCAGCAGCTTAGGACTCAGGGTCGACGAGCAGTACTTC. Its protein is CASSLGLRVDEQYF. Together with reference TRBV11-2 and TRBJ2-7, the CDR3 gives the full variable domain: EAGVAQSPRYKIIEKRQSVAFWCNPISGHATLYWYQQILGQGPKLLIQFQNNGVVDDSQLPKDRFSAERLKGVDSTLKIQPAKLEDSAVYLCASSLGLRVDEQYFGPGTRLTVT.

The CDR3 DNA sequence: TGTGCCAGCAGCTTAACGACCGCCGGGGAGCTGTTTTTT. Translated: CASSLTTAGELFF. This rearrangement joins TRBV7-3 to TRBJ2-2, with D hard to call. CDR3 length: 13 residues. Trimming pared 0 bases from V and 6 bases from J, leaving 5 bases between. The germline CDR1 and CDR2 sequences are SGHTA and FQGTGA.

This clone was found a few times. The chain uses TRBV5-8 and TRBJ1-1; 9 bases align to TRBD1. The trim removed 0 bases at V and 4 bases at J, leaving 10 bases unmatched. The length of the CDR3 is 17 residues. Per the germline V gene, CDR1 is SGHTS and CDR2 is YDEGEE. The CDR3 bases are TGTGCCAGCAGCTTGGGGAAGCAGTACAGGGGGCCCACTGAAGCTTTCTTT. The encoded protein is CASSLGKQYRGPTEAFF.

This CDR3 reads CASRTREGISYNSPLHF. CDR3 sequence (DNA): TGTGCCAGCAGGACCCGGGAGGGAATCTCCTATAATTCACCCCTCCACTTT. V is TRBV2 and J is TRBJ1-6, with D unclear. Looked up from germline, CDR1 is SNHLY and CDR2 is FYNNEI. CDR3 length equals 17 residues. The V gene lost 6 bases and the J gene lost 0 bases, with 15 bases spanning the gap.

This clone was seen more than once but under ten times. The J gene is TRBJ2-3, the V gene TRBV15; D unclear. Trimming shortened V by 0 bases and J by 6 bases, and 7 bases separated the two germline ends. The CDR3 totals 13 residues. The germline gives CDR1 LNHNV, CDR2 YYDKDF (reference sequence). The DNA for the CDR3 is TGTGCCACCAGCAGAGAGGTCGAGGATACGCAGTATTTT. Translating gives CATSREVEDTQYF.

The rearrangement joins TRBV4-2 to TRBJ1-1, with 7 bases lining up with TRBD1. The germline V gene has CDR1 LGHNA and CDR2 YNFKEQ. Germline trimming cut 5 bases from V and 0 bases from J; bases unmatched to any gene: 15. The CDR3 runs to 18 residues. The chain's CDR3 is CASSSRGTASPLNTEAFF. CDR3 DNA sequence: TGTGCCAGCAGCTCAAGGGGGACAGCGTCTCCCTTGAACACTGAAGCTTTCTTT.

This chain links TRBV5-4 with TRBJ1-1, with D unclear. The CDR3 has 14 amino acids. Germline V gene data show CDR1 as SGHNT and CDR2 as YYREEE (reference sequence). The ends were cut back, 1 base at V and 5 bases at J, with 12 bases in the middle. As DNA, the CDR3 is TGTGCCAGCAGCTTGAGGAGGGTGGGGACTGAAGCTTTCTTT. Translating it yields CASSLRRVGTEAFF.

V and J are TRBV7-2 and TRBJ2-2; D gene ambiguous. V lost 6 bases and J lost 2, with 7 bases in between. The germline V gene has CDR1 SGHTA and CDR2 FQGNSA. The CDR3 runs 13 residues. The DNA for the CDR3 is TGTGCCAGCAGTCGCACCAACACCGGGGAGCTGTTTTTT. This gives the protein CASSRTNTGELFF.

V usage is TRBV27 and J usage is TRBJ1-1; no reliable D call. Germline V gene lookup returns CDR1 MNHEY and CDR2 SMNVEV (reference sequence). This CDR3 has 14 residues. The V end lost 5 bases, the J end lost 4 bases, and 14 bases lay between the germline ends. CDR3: CASSPYSRPTEAFF. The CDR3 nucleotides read TGTGCCAGCAGTCCCTACTCCCGTCCCACTGAAGCTTTCTTT.

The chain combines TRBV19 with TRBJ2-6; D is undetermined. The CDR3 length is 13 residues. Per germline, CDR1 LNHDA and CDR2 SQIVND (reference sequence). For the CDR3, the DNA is TGTGGTACGCGTAAGGCTGGGGCCAACGTCCTGACTTTC. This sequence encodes CGTRKAGANVLTF.

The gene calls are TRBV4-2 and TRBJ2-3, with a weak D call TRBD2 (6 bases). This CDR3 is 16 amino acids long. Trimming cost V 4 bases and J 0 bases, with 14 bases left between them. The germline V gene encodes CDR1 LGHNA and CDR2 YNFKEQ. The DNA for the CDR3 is TGTGCCAGCAGCCCTTTGGGCGGGACTAGCACAGATACGCAGTATTTT. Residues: CASSPLGGTSTDTQYF.

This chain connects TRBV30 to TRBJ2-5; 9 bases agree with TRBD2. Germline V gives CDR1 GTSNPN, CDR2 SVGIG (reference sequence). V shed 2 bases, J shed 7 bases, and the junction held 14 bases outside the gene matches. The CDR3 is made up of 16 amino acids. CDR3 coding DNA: TGTGCCTGGAGTCACATGGCGGGAGGGGCTAAAGGGACCCAGTACTTC. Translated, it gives CAWSHMAGGAKGTQYF.

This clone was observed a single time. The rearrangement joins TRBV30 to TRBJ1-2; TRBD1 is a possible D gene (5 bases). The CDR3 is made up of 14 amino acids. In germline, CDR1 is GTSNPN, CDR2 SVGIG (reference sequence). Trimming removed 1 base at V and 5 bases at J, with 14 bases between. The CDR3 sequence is CAWSGVSGLYGYTF. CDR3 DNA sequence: TGTGCCTGGAGTGGAGTTTCAGGGCTATATGGCTACACCTTC.

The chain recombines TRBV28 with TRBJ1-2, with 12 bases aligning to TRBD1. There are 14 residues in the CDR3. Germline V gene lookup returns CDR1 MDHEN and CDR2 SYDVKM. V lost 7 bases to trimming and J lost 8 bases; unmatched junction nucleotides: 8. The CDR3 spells CASTYIGTGGGYTF. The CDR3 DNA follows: TGTGCCAGCACTTATATCGGGACAGGGGGCGGCTACACCTTC.

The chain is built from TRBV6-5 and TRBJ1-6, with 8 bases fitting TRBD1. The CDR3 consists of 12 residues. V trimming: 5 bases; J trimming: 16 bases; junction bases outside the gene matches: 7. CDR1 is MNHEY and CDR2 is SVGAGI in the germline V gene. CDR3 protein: CASSPDRASLHF. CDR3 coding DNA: TGTGCCAGCAGTCCGGACAGGGCCTCTCTCCACTTT.

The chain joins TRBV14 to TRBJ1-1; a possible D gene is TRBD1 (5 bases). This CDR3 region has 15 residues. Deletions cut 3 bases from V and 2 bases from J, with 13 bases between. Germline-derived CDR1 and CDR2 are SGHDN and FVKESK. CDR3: CASSQDKAFNTEAFF. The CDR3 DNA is TGTGCCAGCAGCCAGGACAAGGCTTTCAACACTGAAGCTTTCTTT.

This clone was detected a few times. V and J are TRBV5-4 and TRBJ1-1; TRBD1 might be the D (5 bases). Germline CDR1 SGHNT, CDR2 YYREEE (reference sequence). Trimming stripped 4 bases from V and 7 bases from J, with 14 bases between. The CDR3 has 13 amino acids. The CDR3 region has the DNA TGTGCCAGCAGCCCCTCTTTCGGGGGTGAAGCTTTCTTT. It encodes CASSPSFGGEAFF.

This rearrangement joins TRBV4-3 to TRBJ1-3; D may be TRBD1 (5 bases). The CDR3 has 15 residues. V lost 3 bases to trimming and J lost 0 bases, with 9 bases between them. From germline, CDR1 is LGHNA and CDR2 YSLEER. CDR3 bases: TGCGCCAGCAGCCAGCAGGGAAACTCTGGAAACACCATATATTTT. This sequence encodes CASSQQGNSGNTIYF.

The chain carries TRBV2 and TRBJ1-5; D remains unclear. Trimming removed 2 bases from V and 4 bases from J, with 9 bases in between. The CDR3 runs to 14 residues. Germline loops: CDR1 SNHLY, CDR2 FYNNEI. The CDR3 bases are TGTGCCAGCAGTGAACAGATGGGGAATCAGCCCCAGCATTTT. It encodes CASSEQMGNQPQHF.

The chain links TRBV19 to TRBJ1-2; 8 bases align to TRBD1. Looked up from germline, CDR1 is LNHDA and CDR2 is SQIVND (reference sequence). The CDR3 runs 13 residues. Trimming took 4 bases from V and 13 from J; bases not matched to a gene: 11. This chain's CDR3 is CASSTTRQGMGTF. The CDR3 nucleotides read TGTGCCAGTAGTACCACCCGACAGGGGATGGGCACCTTC.

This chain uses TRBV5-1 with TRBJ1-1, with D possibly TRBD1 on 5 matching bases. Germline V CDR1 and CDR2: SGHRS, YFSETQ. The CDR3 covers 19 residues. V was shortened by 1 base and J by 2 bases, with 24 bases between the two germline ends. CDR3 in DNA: TGCGCCAGCAGCTTGAATTCCCTGACCGAAGGCAGGGCCAACACTGAAGCTTTCTTT. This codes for CASSLNSLTEGRANTEAFF. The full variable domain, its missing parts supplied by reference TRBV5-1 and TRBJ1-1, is KAGVTQTPRYLIKTRGQQVTLSCSPISGHRSVSWYQQTPGQGLQFLFEYFSETQRNKGNFPGRFSGRQFSNSRSEMNVSTLELGDSALYLCASSLNSLTEGRANTEAFFGQGTRLTVV.

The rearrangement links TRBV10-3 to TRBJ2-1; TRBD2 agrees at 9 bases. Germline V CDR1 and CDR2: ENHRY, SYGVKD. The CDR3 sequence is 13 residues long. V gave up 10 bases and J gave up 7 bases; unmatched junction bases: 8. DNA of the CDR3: TGTGCCACTATAGCGGGAGAGGTTAATGAGCAGTTCTTC. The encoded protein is CATIAGEVNEQFF.

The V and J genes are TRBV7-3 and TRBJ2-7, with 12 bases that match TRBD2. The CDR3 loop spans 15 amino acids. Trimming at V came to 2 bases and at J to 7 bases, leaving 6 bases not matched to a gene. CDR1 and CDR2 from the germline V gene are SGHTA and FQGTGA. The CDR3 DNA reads TGTGCCAGCAGCTTAGCTAGCGGGAGGGTTGGGGAGCAGTACTTC. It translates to CASSLASGRVGEQYF. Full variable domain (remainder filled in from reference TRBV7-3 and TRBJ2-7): GAGVSQTPSNKVTEKGKYVELRCDPISGHTALYWYRQSLGQGPEFLIYFQGTGAADDSGLPNDRFFAVRPEGSVSTLKIQRTERGDSAVYLCASSLASGRVGEQYFGPGTRLTVT.